This record concerns one T cell receptor beta chain sequence. This sample was taken from a study of Graves' ophthalmopathy and Graves' hyperthyroidism. Amplified TCR beta CDR3 regions were obtained using RNA transcripts as template. RT-PCR with HTBI primers came first, then second-round multiplex PCR. MiXCR, run by TCRdb on the multiplex PCR reads, gives a single entry per CDR3 protein. The sample gives around 1,000,000 distinct CDR3 sequences, about 35% of which show up once; 11% is in the top ten. Germline assignment: CDR1 SQVTM and CDR2 ANQGSEA. This CDR3 is 12 amino acids long. The J segment lost 1 base and the V segment lost 8 bases, leaving 3 bases of the junction unmatched.

The TCR was taken from an adult man with Graves' hyperthyroidism. The J gene is TRBJ2-7, the V gene TRBV29-1; TRBD1 matches at 9 bases. The specimen sequenced was peripheral blood or thyroid tissue (not recorded which). CDR3 nucleotide sequence: TGCAGCCGCGGGACAGGGTCCTACGAGCAGTACTTC. It translates to CSRGTGSYEQYF.